One TCR beta chain is described in this entry. This clone was counted a few times. No antigen is known for it. No qualities accompany the bases; no much larger clone lies one base away. Receptor amplification or capture employed the immunoSEQ multiplex PCR assay. For the multiplex PCR, a mixture combining 60 forward primers for TCR Vbeta segments and 13 reverse primers for TCR Jbeta segments was used. The CDR3 region of rearranged TCR beta genes was amplified from genomic DNA with a multiplex PCR assay. On the Illumina HiSeq System, the amplified TCR beta libraries were sequenced as 87-base-pair reads. Under the source paper's analysis protocol: A later analysis tallied around 87 million unique TCR beta chains across the 640 or so repertoires, and about 12 million of those chains were shared by two or more donors. Raw reads were error-corrected and collapsed into unique sequences by a nearest-neighbor algorithm in which closely related sequences were merged to remove PCR and sequencing errors. V, D and J gene segments were assigned by aligning CDR3 sequences to IMGT reference sequences. For a sequence to be retained, a match of at least six nucleotides to both a V gene segment and a J gene segment was required. A rearrangement counted as productive if the CDR3 had no stop codons and remained in frame with V and J, and every other rearrangement counted as non-productive. CDR3 was defined according to IMGT convention as the region running from the second conserved V-encoded cysteine to the conserved J-encoded phenylalanine. In an earlier analysis of around 570 of the donors, sequences lacking an unambiguous match to a single V gene segment were excluded. An earlier analysis of a few hundred of the donors classified V segments as functional when productive rearrangements were above 56.7% and as segregating when the standard deviation between donors was above 5%. To diagnose cytomegalovirus status from the catalog of TCR beta chain sequences, a statistical classification framework was built. In a later analysis, V and J genes were assigned by comparing TCR nucleotide sequences against IMGT/GENE-DB human TR gene sequences. In a later analysis, CDR3 sequences and most-parsimonious VDJ recombination scenarios were assigned using the TCRdist pipeline. In a later analysis, every TCR beta chain was defined by the combination of its CDR3 amino acid sequence and its V-gene family, and reads without a unique V-gene family were dropped. As a way to deal with suspected cross-contamination and a sequencing artifact, a later analysis dropped approximately 570 nucleotide sequences that were highly shared and had low generation probability. In a later analysis, a clonal expansion index was calculated for each public chain from normalized within-repertoire ranks of inferred template counts. In a later analysis, generation probabilities were computed with a VDJ recombination model fitted to out-of-frame rearrangements, and the resulting probabilities were checked against IGoR. Hypergeometric tests were used in a later analysis to score TCR-TCR, TCR-HLA and TCR-CMV co-occurrence, with a repertoire-size bias correction applied to the TCR pairs. To estimate false discovery rates, a later analysis permuted the HLA or CMV assignments 20 times. In a later analysis, co-occurring TCRs were grouped with DBSCAN, and TCRdist sequence similarity was added when clustering was performed within HLA-allele-positive subsets. Repertoires with fewer than 30,000 or more than 120,000 public chains, plus five repertoires with anomalous nucleotide sharing, were excluded from co-occurrence clustering. What TCRdb holds here is the immuneACCESS table cut down to in-frame rearrangements. Part of the clones is not present; checked against another copy, under half of the missing clones reflect an unresolved V gene, and the others are unexplained. For V, J and clone size, that table is used; D and trimming come from the DNA. In this sample the table shows about 130,000 clones, 75% to 85% of which occur a single time. The leading ten clones occupy 5.5% to 7% of the sample.

These data belong to a study of cytomegalovirus exposure and HLA in healthy donors (dated 2017 in TCRdb). Looking at the study overall: According to an earlier analysis of a few hundred of the donors, about 179 million T cells yielded over 100 million unique TCR beta sequences and about 280 Gb of sequence data. The study used immunosequencing to profile the T cell repertoires of 600 to 850 subjects and linked those repertoires to cytomegalovirus serostatus. Of the 350 to 400 genotyped donors, about 80% fell in the genetic ancestry cluster associated with self-reported Caucasian donors. A later genetic analysis used genome-wide SNP genotypes for about 55% of the 666 donors, treating that subset as a discovery cohort. Every repertoire in the discovery cohort had been generated on one and the same sequencing platform. Typing coverage differed by locus: A, B, C, DRB1 and DQB1 were typed in about 629-630 donors, DQA1 in roughly 510, DPA1 in some 570, and DPB1 in 400 to 490. Rather than using new phenotypic data, the later analysis identified candidate immune exposures from TCR beta sequences and from how often those sequences occurred across donors. The study aimed to test whether signatures of past pathogen exposure could be identified by cataloging public T cell receptors. High-throughput TCR immunosequencing, statistical association of individual TCRs with disease status, and machine learning were combined to predict cytomegalovirus infection status. Class I and class II HLA loci were covered by the typing at four-digit resolution. In addition to the first cohort of roughly 670 subjects, a separate validation cohort of under 150 different subjects was used. In an earlier analysis of 587 of the donors, high-throughput TCR beta sequencing was used to judge whether each TCR beta V gene segment behaved as functional or pseudogenic. Across 300 to 400 genotyped donors of the cohort, an average of roughly 230,000 unique TCR beta nucleotide sequences per donor were sequenced, and 15% to 20% of those sequences were non-productive. Several DR-DQ haplotypes were treated as single units for association and clustering because of strong linkage in the cohort. About 300 gigabases of sequencing data and 70 million to 100 million unique TCR sequences were included in an early release covering several hundred HLA-typed donors. In a later analysis, previously published TCR beta repertoires from roughly 710 donors were re-analyzed and high-resolution HLA genotyping was added so that TCR occurrence patterns could be studied. Alongside the repertoire data, information on donor age, sex, ethnicity and CMV serostatus was compiled. Results and caveats for the whole study, not just this receptor: Because counts were too low, about 18 rarely observed V segments, including chromosome 9 orphons, were excluded from the earlier analysis of 587 of the donors. Specific HLA alleles were associated with some 15,000 TCR beta sequences at a false discovery rate of 0.05 in a later analysis. Because HLA typing was unavailable for some donors at each locus, only the typed subset was used in association tests. V-gene and J-gene trimming of TCR beta chains was associated with a missense DCLRE1C variant in a later genetic analysis, and the association was replicated in an independent cohort. Compared with the approximately 600-donor mean, donors in an Asian-associated ancestry cluster had fewer N-insertions in productive TCRs, according to a later genetic analysis. In an earlier analysis of 587 of the donors, most TCR beta V segments appeared in productive rearrangements about 90% or about 30% of the time, broadly matching IMGT annotations. Strong co-occurrence of HLA alleles, especially DR and DQ, made assigning TCR associations to individual alleles difficult. A later analysis found that TCR association rates varied across HLA loci, with DRB1 alleles showing the most associated TCRs and HLA-C alleles the fewest. The presence/absence analyses assumed that sequencing depth was roughly uniform across donors, and that assumption may not be true. In vitro tests confirmed that three of the cytomegalovirus-associated TCR beta chains recognize cytomegalovirus antigens. The only immune exposure information available for the cohort was CMV serostatus. A further reported finding was that TCR beta sequences accurately predicted the HLA-A and HLA-B alleles for most subjects in the first cohort. Correlated functional status among segregating V segments might reflect linkage disequilibrium, but an unknown experimental factor could not be ruled out. The study listed 170 or so TCR beta chains as associated with cytomegalovirus. A group of highly shared sequence variants was considered likely to be a technical artifact of the sequencing pipeline. This cohort had only TCR beta chains sequenced, and the lack of alpha or paired-chain data limited which features could be detected. In a later analysis, HLA-associated TCR beta chains were found to be more clonally expanded and to have lower generation probabilities than equally common non-associated chains. In a later analysis, most CMV-associated TCR beta chains were found to appear HLA-restricted, with HLA associations seemingly driven largely by CMV exposure. Most TCR sequences were seen in very few donors, while some public TCRs were found in many individuals. Cytomegalovirus status was reported to be diagnosed by the classifier with high specificity and sensitivity in both the original and validation cohorts. According to a later analysis, parvovirus B19, influenza, CMV and Epstein-Barr virus appeared linked to several top co-occurrence clusters. The 87-base-pair reads could not distinguish some IMGT-functional V segments, including TRBV6-2 and TRBV6-3, so those segments were excluded. It was suggested by the authors that the approach could potentially be generalized to other disease states and immunological phenotypes.

The cohort comprised some 730 healthy bone marrow donors. At the time of sampling, all cohort members were nominally healthy, though unrecorded immune exposures were likely present. The donor was CMV seropositive and was included in the group of 250 to 300 seropositive cohort members. Each donor provided a peripheral blood sample, and peripheral blood mononuclear cells were used for TCR beta sequencing. Genomic DNA extraction from the blood cell samples was performed with the Qiagen DNeasy Blood Extraction Kit. Trimming at the junction amounts to 1 base on V and 9 bases on J, and the germline ends lie 9 bases apart. Taken from the germline V gene, the CDR1 and CDR2 loops are SGHTA and FQGNSA. The CDR3 runs 13 residues from the cysteine to the phenylalanine. The DNA shown is the 39-base CDR3, in frame from base 1.

The sample comprised PBMCs. This TCR was recovered from a middle-aged woman in good health and CMV-seropositive. This sequence uses TRBV7-2 and TRBJ2-2; the D gene is unclear. The CDR3 region: CASSLGADRELFF. The bases read TGTGCCAGCAGCTTAGGGGCCGACAGGGAGCTGTTTTTT.